The TCR beta chain described here comes from a study of T cell responses to AZD1222 COVID-19 vaccine. Overall study findings and caveats: The span of vaccine-associated CD4 TCRs extended across spike, with dominance at 160-218 and 743-854.

The assay was immunoSEQ multiplex PCR, and TCRdb's table has in-frame clones only and misses some. The sample yields about 97,000 clones, about 88% seen once. Trimming stripped 5 bases from V and 8 bases from J, with 18 bases between. Germline values: CDR1 LNHNV, CDR2 YYDKDF (reference sequence). There are 14 residues in the CDR3. Comments on this clone: Its matching antigen is unknown.

The sequences come from peripheral blood, collected on day 0 of AZD1222 vaccination. The chain is built from TRBV15 and TRBJ1-1, with D uncertain. The sequence was collected from an adult in good health. The CDR3 spells CATSYGPPTLEAFF. The CDR3 DNA follows: TGTGCCACCAGCTACGGTCCCCCGACGTTAGAAGCTTTCTTT.